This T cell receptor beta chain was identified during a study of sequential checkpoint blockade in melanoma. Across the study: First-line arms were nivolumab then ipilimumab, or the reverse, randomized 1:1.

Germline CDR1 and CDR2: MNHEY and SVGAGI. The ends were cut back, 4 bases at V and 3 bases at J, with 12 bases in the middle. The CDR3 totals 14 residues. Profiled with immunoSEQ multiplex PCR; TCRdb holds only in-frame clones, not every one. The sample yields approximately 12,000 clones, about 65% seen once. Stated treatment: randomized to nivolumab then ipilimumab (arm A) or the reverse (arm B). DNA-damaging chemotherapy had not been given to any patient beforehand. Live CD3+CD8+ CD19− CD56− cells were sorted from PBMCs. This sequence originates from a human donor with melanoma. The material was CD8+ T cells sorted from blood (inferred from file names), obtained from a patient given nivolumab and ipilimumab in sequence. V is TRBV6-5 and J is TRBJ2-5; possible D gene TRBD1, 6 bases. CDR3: CASSWFGQKETQYF. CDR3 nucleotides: TGTGCCAGCAGTTGGTTCGGACAGAAAGAGACCCAGTACTTC.